This passage covers 30 T cell receptor beta chains from one sample sequenced in a study of relationships among human T cell subsets (dated 2010 in TCRdb). Libraries came from multiplex PCR. Sequencer: 454 GS FLX. TCR alpha and beta CDR3 regions were amplified from mRNA by semiquantitative ARM-PCR. In ARM-PCR, tagged nested gene-specific primers were used first, and communal superprimers then performed exponential amplification. Clones were called with MiXCR by TCRdb after fastp trimmed the public reads at Q25, and only in-frame beta chains were retained. Each CDR3 protein gets just one entry, which takes the most common genes and DNA from the rows behind it. Recorded for this sample are around 14,000 distinct CDR3 sequences; about three fifths of them occurred a single time. The ten largest account for about 32% of the sample. The sequencing input was total T cells sorted from blood. The cell subset or site label on this specimen signifies: CD3+ T cells in general. These receptors were taken from a man aged 35 to 55 in good health.

The V gene is TRBV11-1, the J gene TRBJ2-2; 7 bases map to TRBD1. This CDR3 contains 15 residues. Unmatched junction bases numbered 9, after V lost 5 bases and J lost 6 bases. Looked up from germline, CDR1 is SGHAT and CDR2 is FQDESV (reference sequence). CDR3 nucleotide sequence: TGTGCCAGCAGCACTCGGACAGGCGGTGCCGGGGAGCTGTTTTTT. It encodes CASSTRTGGAGELFF.

This chain links TRBV30 with TRBJ2-3; D unclear. The CDR3 spans 11 residues. Trimming pared 5 bases from V and 4 bases from J, leaving 7 bases between. Per the germline V gene, CDR1 is GTSNPN and CDR2 is SVGIG (reference sequence). This chain's CDR3 is CAWGPSDTQYF. In DNA, the CDR3 is TGTGCCTGGGGGCCATCAGATACGCAGTATTTT.

This chain joins TRBV11-2 and TRBJ1-1; 8 bases align to TRBD1. The CDR3 extends over 12 amino acids. Germline CDR1 is SGHAT and CDR2 is FQNNGV. With 6 bases clipped from V and 5 bases from J, the junction kept 2 bases outside the gene matches. The CDR3 sequence: CASRNRGTEAFF. Written as DNA, the CDR3 is TGTGCCAGCAGAAACAGGGGGACTGAAGCTTTCTTT.

The chain employs TRBV20-1 and TRBJ1-5, with a weak D call TRBD1 (5 bases). Germline V gene data show CDR1 as DFQATT and CDR2 as SNEGSKA (reference sequence). The CDR3 extends over 14 amino acids. Between the trimmed V and J ends, which lost 4 bases and 7 bases, there was a span of 17 bases. Written as DNA, the CDR3 is TGCAGTGCTACCCCTCGAGGGGAAGCGCAGCCCCAGCATTTT. The encoded protein is CSATPRGEAQPQHF.

The chain has TRBV29-1 and TRBJ2-1; TRBD1 might be the D (6 bases). V lost 1 base and J lost 10, with 8 bases in between. The CDR3 length is 11 residues. Per germline, CDR1 SQVTM and CDR2 ANQGSEA. The CDR3 region is CSVEGDREQFF. The DNA for the CDR3 is TGCAGCGTTGAAGGTGACAGGGAGCAGTTCTTC.

This chain uses TRBV19 with TRBJ2-1, with D maybe TRBD1 (5 bases). This CDR3 contains 14 residues. Trimming cost V 7 bases and J 8 bases, with 18 bases left between them. Looked up from germline, CDR1 is LNHDA and CDR2 is SQIVND (reference sequence). In nucleotides, the CDR3 is TGTGCCAGTACCCCAAGGGGATCCCGCTATGAGCAGTTCTTC. Translated, it gives CASTPRGSRYEQFF.

This clonotype appeared a few times. The rearrangement joins TRBV28 to TRBJ2-7, with 11 bases matching TRBD2. Trimming cost V 5 bases and J 5 bases; bases outside gene matches: 14. CDR1 is MDHEN and CDR2 is SYDVKM in the germline V gene. The length of the CDR3 is 17 residues. CDR3 in DNA: TGTGCCAGCAGTCCCCTCCTGAGTCTAGCGGGAGGTCACGAGCAGTACTTC. Residues: CASSPLLSLAGGHEQYF.

This clonotype has just a few counts. The gene calls are TRBV5-1 and TRBJ1-1; D perhaps matches TRBD1 (5 bases). The CDR3 is 16 amino acids. CDR1 is SGHRS and CDR2 is YFSETQ in the germline V gene. V lost 2 bases to trimming and J lost 1 base, with 15 bases between them. DNA for the CDR3: TGCGCCAGCAGCTTTCCTAGGGGTGAGGGGAACACTGAAGCTTTCTTT. The encoded protein is CASSFPRGEGNTEAFF.

This sequence joins TRBV14 and TRBJ2-1; 14 bases agree with TRBD2. This CDR3 is 17 amino acids long. The J segment lost 7 bases and the V segment lost 4 bases, leaving 9 bases of the junction unmatched. Germline loops: CDR1 SGHDN, CDR2 FVKESK. The CDR3 reads CASSRPGLAGVGNEQFF. The CDR3 coding sequence is TGTGCCAGCAGCCGGCCGGGACTAGCGGGGGTCGGGAATGAGCAGTTCTTC.

By share, this clonotype counts as medium-sized. The gene calls are TRBV6-4 and TRBJ2-1; weak D call: TRBD2 (6 bases). V was clipped by 5 bases and J by 6 bases, with 17 bases between them. Germline V gives CDR1 MRHNA, CDR2 SNTAGT. The length of the CDR3 is 15 residues. The CDR3 loop is CASSPGKGDFNEQFF. The DNA of the CDR3 is TGTGCCAGCAGTCCAGGGAAAGGGGACTTCAATGAGCAGTTCTTC.

The chain carries TRBV27 and TRBJ2-5; either TRBD1 or TRBD2 may fit D (5 bases each). Germline CDR1 and CDR2: MNHEY and SMNVEV (reference sequence). The V gene lost 2 bases and the J gene lost 5 bases, with 12 bases spanning the gap. This CDR3 region has 14 residues. The CDR3 nucleotides read TGTGCCAGCAGTTTAGGGGGAGTGGTGGAGACCCAGTACTTC. Amino acids: CASSLGGVVETQYF.

The chain is built from TRBV7-9 and TRBJ2-3; D unclear. CDR1 and CDR2 from the germline V gene are SEHNR and FQNEAQ (reference sequence). V was shortened by 3 bases and J by 1 base, with 8 bases between the two germline ends. This CDR3 has 14 residues. The CDR3 coding sequence is TGTGCCAGCAGCTTCAGCGCCCGCACAGATACGCAGTATTTT. It encodes CASSFSARTDTQYF.

This clonotype showed up just a few times. The rearrangement joins TRBV14 to TRBJ2-7; perhaps TRBD2 as D (7 bases). There are 13 residues in the CDR3. Trimming left V 2 bases short and J 6 bases short, with 11 bases between. Germline CDR1 is SGHDN and CDR2 is FVKESK. CDR3 nucleotides: TGTGCCAGCAGCCAACCCGCGGGGGCCGAGCAGTACTTC. The encoded protein is CASSQPAGAEQYF.

This clonotype was picked up one time. The chain joins TRBV29-1 to TRBJ2-6; the D is unclear. The germline V gene encodes CDR1 SQVTM and CDR2 ANQGSEA. V gave up 3 bases and J gave up 0 bases, with 3 bases separating them. CDR3 length: 13 amino acids. The CDR3 loop reads CSVDLSGANVLTF. For the CDR3, the DNA is TGCAGCGTTGACCTCTCTGGGGCCAACGTCCTGACTTTC.

With respect to this clonotype: An end of the junction does not agree with germline; a read error may underlie this. The chain links TRBV28 to TRBJ1-2; D is unresolved. Germline assignment: CDR1 MDHEN and CDR2 SYDVKM. The CDR3 loop spans 15 amino acids. DNA for the CDR3: TGTGCCAGCAGGGATCCGGGTCCCGGAAGCTATGGCTACATCTTC. This gives the protein CASRDPGPGSYGYIF.

The table lists this clonotype with a few counts. The chain combines TRBV2 with TRBJ1-1, with D hard to call. Germline lookup yields CDR1 SNHLY and CDR2 FYNNEI. This CDR3 region has 13 residues. Trimming removed 7 bases at V and 4 bases at J, with 13 bases between. CDR3 nucleotide sequence: TGTGCCAGCACCTTAGTGTCGGGCACTGAAGCTTTCTTT. Translating it yields CASTLVSGTEAFF.

The chain couples TRBV20-1 to TRBJ2-7; TRBD2 agrees at 8 bases. CDR1 is DFQATT and CDR2 is SNEGSKA in the germline V gene (reference sequence). With V trimmed by 0 bases and J by 3 bases, 10 bases remained unmatched. The CDR3 totals 16 residues. As DNA, the CDR3 is TGCAGTGCTAGAGACGCCGGGACTAGTGGGATCTACGAGCAGTACTTC. This translates into CSARDAGTSGIYEQYF.

The chain has TRBV7-9 and TRBJ2-1; 9 bases line up with TRBD2. The germline CDR1 and CDR2 sequences are SEHNR and FQNEAQ (reference sequence). The CDR3 is 15 residues long. Unmatched junction bases numbered 3, after V lost 2 bases and J lost 4 bases. CDR3 nucleotide sequence: TGTGCCAGCAGCTTACTAGCGGGGACGTACAATGAGCAGTTCTTC. As protein: CASSLLAGTYNEQFF.

This clonotype was detected only once. The chain combines TRBV30 with TRBJ1-1; the match to TRBD1 covers 7 bases. Trimming removed 3 bases from V and 6 bases from J; junction bases left unmatched: 4. The CDR3 length is 12 residues. Germline V gene lookup returns CDR1 GTSNPN and CDR2 SVGIG (reference sequence). CDR3 in amino acids: CAWRDRVAEAFF. The CDR3 nucleotides read TGTGCCTGGAGAGACAGGGTGGCTGAAGCTTTCTTT.

There are a few counts of this clonotype. J is TRBJ2-7 and V is TRBV7-8; D remains unclear. The CDR3 extends over 13 amino acids. V was shortened by 6 bases and J by 1 base, with 10 bases between the two germline ends. Germline assignment: CDR1 SGHVS and CDR2 FQNEAQ. The CDR3 reads CASRPTGSYEQYF. CDR3 nucleotide sequence: TGTGCCAGCAGGCCCACCGGATCCTACGAGCAGTACTTC. The full variable domain, with the rest looked up from reference TRBV7-8 and TRBJ2-7, is GAGVSQSPRYKVAKRGQDVALRCDPISGHVSLFWYQQALGQGPEFLTYFQNEAQLDKSGLPSDRFFAERPEGSVSTLKIQRTQQEDSAVYLCASRPTGSYEQYFGPGTRLTVT.

Worth noting for this clonotype: A read error may produce the germline difference seen at one junction end. The chain uses TRBV27 and TRBJ1-5, with a weak D call TRBD1 (5 bases). The germline gives CDR1 MNHEY, CDR2 SMNVEV (reference sequence). The CDR3 covers 15 residues. The CDR3, as DNA: TGTGCCAGCAGTTTAGATCCAAAGGGGCATCAGCCTCAGCATTTT. Translating gives CASSLDPKGHQPQHF.

The chain has TRBV2 and TRBJ2-7, with no clear D. The CDR3 covers 15 residues. The germline V and J ends were trimmed by 5 bases and 4 bases, with 18 bases remaining between them. Germline V CDR1 and CDR2: SNHLY, FYNNEI. This CDR3 is CASSPWTEAPYEQYF. The CDR3 DNA sequence: TGTGCCAGCAGTCCTTGGACCGAGGCCCCTTACGAGCAGTACTTC. The full variable domain, with the rest looked up from reference TRBV2 and TRBJ2-7, is EPEVTQTPSHQVTQMGQEVILRCVPISNHLYFYWYRQILGQKVEFLVSFYNNEISEKSEIFDDQFSVERPDGSNFTLKIRSTKLEDSAMYFCASSPWTEAPYEQYFGPGTRLTVT.

The CDR3 region has the DNA TGCGCCAGCAGCCACGCAGGGATCTCTGGAAACACCATATATTTT. Residues: CASSHAGISGNTIYF. This chain links TRBV4-1 with TRBJ1-3, with a tentative D call TRBD1 (5 bases). Per the germline V gene, CDR1 is MGHRA and CDR2 is YSYEKL. This CDR3 is 15 amino acids long. The V end was cut by 3 bases, the J end by 0 bases, with 9 bases between.

This clonotype has a single count. This chain uses TRBV12-3 or TRBV12-4 with TRBJ1-5; D remains ambiguous. The CDR3 runs 14 residues. Trimming removed 8 bases from V and 4 bases from J, with 15 bases in between. CDR3 DNA sequence: TGTGCCAGCGGCCTTGGGCCCGGGAATCAGCCCCAGCATTTT. Amino acid sequence: CASGLGPGNQPQHF.

The genes are TRBV30 and TRBJ2-1; 7 bases are shared with TRBD2. This CDR3 is built from 14 residues. Germline V gene lookup returns CDR1 GTSNPN and CDR2 SVGIG (reference sequence). The V segment lost 2 bases and the J segment 7 bases; nucleotides outside the gene matches: 8. The CDR3 here is CAWSPGSSGNEQFF. For the CDR3, the DNA is TGTGCCTGGAGTCCCGGGTCTAGCGGTAATGAGCAGTTCTTC.

A few counts support this clonotype. The V call is TRBV11-2, the J call TRBJ2-7; the match to TRBD1 covers 10 bases. V trimming: 3 bases; J trimming: 5 bases; junction bases outside the gene matches: 10. This CDR3 comprises 16 residues. The germline V gene encodes CDR1 SGHAT and CDR2 FQNNGV. The CDR3 nucleotides are TGTGCCAGCAGCTTCTCGACAGGGGGCCACGGAAACGAGCAGTACTTC. Translation: CASSFSTGGHGNEQYF.

V gene TRBV28 combines with J gene TRBJ2-5; 10 bases map to TRBD2. The germline CDR1 and CDR2 sequences are MDHEN and SYDVKM. There are 16 residues in the CDR3. The J segment lost 5 bases and the V segment lost 5 bases, leaving 11 bases of the junction unmatched. CDR3 loop: CASSIRTSGRGETQYF. The CDR3 nucleotides are TGTGCCAGCAGTATCCGGACTAGCGGAAGGGGGGAGACCCAGTACTTC.

This sequence joins TRBV12-3 or TRBV12-4 and TRBJ1-4, with D possibly TRBD1 on 5 matching bases. Trimming pared 2 bases from V and 7 bases from J, leaving 11 bases between. This CDR3 is built from 14 residues. The CDR3 DNA reads TGTGCCAGCAGTTTAAGGGGCGCGGGTGAAAAACTGTTTTTT. Translated, it gives CASSLRGAGEKLFF.

V is TRBV12-3 or TRBV12-4 and J is TRBJ2-3; 12 nucleotides line up with TRBD2. The CDR3 is made up of 16 amino acids. The ends lost 5 bases at V and 3 bases at J; junction bases unmatched: 6. CDR3 residues: CASSPGLAGKTDTQYF. CDR3 DNA sequence: TGTGCCAGCAGTCCAGGACTAGCGGGAAAGACAGATACGCAGTATTTT.

The rearrangement uses TRBV11-1 and TRBJ2-7; D gene ambiguous. Germline V gives CDR1 SGHAT, CDR2 FQDESV (reference sequence). This CDR3 has 12 amino acids. The V end lost 1 base, the J end lost 1 base, and 2 bases lay between the germline ends. This chain's CDR3 is CASSLVSYEQYF. The DNA for the CDR3 is TGTGCCAGCAGCTTAGTGTCCTACGAGCAGTACTTC. Looking up the rest from reference TRBV11-1 and TRBJ2-7 gives the full variable domain: EAEVAQSPRYKITEKSQAVAFWCDPISGHATLYWYRQILGQGPELLVQFQDESVVDDSQLPKDRFSAERLKGVDSTLKIQPAELGDSAMYLCASSLVSYEQYFGPGTRLTVT.